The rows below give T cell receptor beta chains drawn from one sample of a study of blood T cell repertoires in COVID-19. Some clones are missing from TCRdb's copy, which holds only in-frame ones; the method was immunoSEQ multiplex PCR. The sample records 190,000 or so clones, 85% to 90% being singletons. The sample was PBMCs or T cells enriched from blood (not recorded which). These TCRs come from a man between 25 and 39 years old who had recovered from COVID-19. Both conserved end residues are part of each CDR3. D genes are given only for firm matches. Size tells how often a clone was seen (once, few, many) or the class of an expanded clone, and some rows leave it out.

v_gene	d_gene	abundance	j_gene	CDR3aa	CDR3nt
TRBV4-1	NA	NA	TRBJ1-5	CASSQEGAGDGNQPQHF	TGCGCCAGCAGCCAAGAAGGGGCGGGAGATGGCAATCAGCCCCAGCATTTT
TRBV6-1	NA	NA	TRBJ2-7	CASSEWLRDYEQYF	TGTGCCAGCAGTGAATGGTTGCGGGACTACGAGCAGTACTTC
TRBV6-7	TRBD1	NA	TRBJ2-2	CASSYPRDRDTGELFF	TGTGCCAGCAGTTACCCTCGGGACAGGGACACCGGGGAGCTGTTTTTT
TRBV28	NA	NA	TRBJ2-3	CASGRGTDTQYF	TGTGCCAGCGGACGAGGGACAGATACGCAGTATTTT
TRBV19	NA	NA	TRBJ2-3	CASSFQGDYSTDTQYF	TGTGCCAGTAGTTTCCAAGGGGATTATTCCACAGATACGCAGTATTTT
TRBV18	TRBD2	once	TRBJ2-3	CASSLTSSGVRADTQYF	TGTGCCAGCTCACTGACCTCTAGCGGGGTTAGGGCAGATACGCAGTATTTT
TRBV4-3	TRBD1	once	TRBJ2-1	CASSQDPQGAPHNEQFF	TGCGCCAGCAGCCAAGATCCACAGGGGGCCCCCCACAATGAGCAGTTCTTC
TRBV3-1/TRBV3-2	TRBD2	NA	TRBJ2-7	CASSQLAGLSYEQYF	TGTGCCAGCAGCCAACTAGCGGGCCTATCCTACGAGCAGTACTTC
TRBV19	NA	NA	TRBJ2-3	CATHGEGTDTQYF	TGTGCCACCCACGGCGAGGGCACAGATACGCAGTATTTT
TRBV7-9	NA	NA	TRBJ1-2	CASSRGGAYYGYTF	TGTGCCAGCAGCCGGGGGGGCGCTTACTATGGCTACACCTTC
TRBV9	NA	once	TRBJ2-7	CASSVGRTQSHEQYF	TGTGCCAGCAGCGTAGGAAGGACACAGTCCCACGAGCAGTACTTC
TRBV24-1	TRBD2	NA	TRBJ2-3	CATSALSAGGRTDTQYF	TGTGCCACCAGTGCCCTGTCGGCGGGAGGACGCACAGATACGCAGTATTTT
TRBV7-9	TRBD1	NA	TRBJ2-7	CASSAGTGYEQYF	TGTGCCAGCAGTGCCGGGACAGGCTACGAGCAGTACTTC
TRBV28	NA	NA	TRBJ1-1	CASRGARAFF	TGTGCCAGCAGGGGGGCGCGGGCTTTCTTT
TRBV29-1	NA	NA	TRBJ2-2	CSVAGNTGELFF	TGCAGCGTTGCAGGGAACACCGGGGAGCTGTTTTTT
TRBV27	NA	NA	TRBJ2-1	CASSLFSGNEQFF	TGTGCCAGCAGTTTATTTTCCGGCAATGAGCAGTTCTTC
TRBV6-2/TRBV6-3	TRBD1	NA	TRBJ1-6	CASSWTGDNSPLHF	TGTGCCAGCAGTTGGACAGGTGATAATTCACCCCTCCACTTT
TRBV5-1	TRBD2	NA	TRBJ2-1	CASSPSGTSFYNEQFF	TGCGCCAGCAGCCCGAGCGGGACTAGCTTCTACAATGAGCAGTTCTTC
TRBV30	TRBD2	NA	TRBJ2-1	CAANREGREQFF	TGTGCCGCGAACCGGGAGGGGCGTGAGCAGTTCTTC
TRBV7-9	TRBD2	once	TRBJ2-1	CASSPHRLAGFGQDEQFF	TGTGCCAGCAGCCCCCACAGACTAGCGGGATTTGGTCAGGATGAGCAGTTCTTC
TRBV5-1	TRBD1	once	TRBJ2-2	CASSPRDRGSWATGELFF	TGCGCCAGCAGCCCTCGGGACAGGGGATCGTGGGCGACCGGGGAGCTGTTTTTT
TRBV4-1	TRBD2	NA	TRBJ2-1	CASSQETRILAGELNEQFF	TGCGCCAGCAGCCAAGAAACCCGTATACTAGCGGGAGAATTGAATGAGCAGTTCTTC
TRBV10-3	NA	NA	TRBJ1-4	CAISEQLGEKLFF	TGTGCCATCTCGGAACAGTTGGGTGAAAAACTGTTTTTT
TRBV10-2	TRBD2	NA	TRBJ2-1	CASRLAGVNEQFF	TGCGCCAGCAGGCTAGCGGGAGTCAATGAGCAGTTCTTC